Following are 32 T cell receptor beta chains from one sample sequenced in a study of beta chain features in type 1 diabetes. Of the isolated RNA, all was reverse transcribed, and so the sequenced material was expressed TCRB transcripts. Some clones are missing from TCRdb's copy, which holds only in-frame ones; the method was immunoSEQ multiplex PCR. This sample has 200,000 to 250,000 clones, with over 8.5% found just once. The specimen was naive CD4+ T cells from blood. The receptors stem from a woman aged 18-29 years in good health.

The sample holds a few counts of this clone. The J gene is TRBJ2-5, the V gene TRBV5-4, with TRBD1 identical over 7 bases. CDR3 length: 13 residues. Per the germline V gene, CDR1 is SGHNT and CDR2 is YYREEE (reference sequence). V shed 4 bases, J shed 7 bases, and the junction held 7 bases outside the gene matches. The CDR3 is CASSRDRAGTQYF. CDR3 DNA sequence: TGTGCCAGCAGCCGAGACAGGGCGGGGACCCAGTACTTC. Looking up the rest from reference TRBV5-4 and TRBJ2-5 gives the full variable domain: ETGVTQSPTHLIKTRGQQVTLRCSSQSGHNTVSWYQQALGQGPQFIFQYYREEENGRGNFPPRFSGLQFPNYSSELNVNALELDDSALYLCASSRDRAGTQYFGPGTRLLVL.

This clone was detected a few times. The genes are TRBV5-6 and TRBJ2-3; tentatively, D is TRBD2 (5 bases). The germline gives CDR1 SGHDT, CDR2 YYEEEE. V dropped 1 base and J dropped 3 bases, with 12 bases sitting between them. The CDR3 sequence is 15 residues long. The CDR3 DNA is TGTGCCAGCAGCTTGTCAAGGGAGACTACAGATACGCAGTATTTT. Its protein is CASSLSRETTDTQYF.

This chain connects TRBV20-1 to TRBJ2-1, with 7 bases that match TRBD1. The J segment lost 8 bases and the V segment lost 6 bases, leaving 4 bases of the junction unmatched. The CDR3 is made up of 11 amino acids. CDR1 is DFQATT and CDR2 is SNEGSKA in the germline V gene (reference sequence). The CDR3 DNA sequence: TGCAGTGCCGGGGACAGCGATGAGCAGTTCTTC. This gives the protein CSAGDSDEQFF.

There are a few counts of this clone. The J gene is TRBJ2-5, the V gene TRBV2, with D perhaps TRBD1 (7 bases). This CDR3 is built from 12 residues. Germline V gene lookup returns CDR1 SNHLY and CDR2 FYNNEI. V dropped 4 bases and J dropped 7 bases, with 10 bases sitting between them. CDR3: CASSAGGGTQYF. In DNA, the CDR3 is TGTGCCAGCAGTGCAGGGGGAGGGACCCAGTACTTC.

The genes are TRBV10-3 and TRBJ1-1; D remains ambiguous. The germline V and J ends were trimmed by 5 bases and 6 bases, with 13 bases remaining between them. The CDR3 runs to 13 residues. Germline CDR1 ENHRY, CDR2 SYGVKD. In DNA, the CDR3 is TGTGCCATCAGTAGAGAGGAGGCGGCTGAAGCTTTCTTT. It translates to CAISREEAAEAFF.

The table lists this clone with a few counts. The V gene is TRBV2, the J gene TRBJ2-5; no definite D call. Germline V gene data show CDR1 as SNHLY and CDR2 as FYNNEI. The V gene lost 6 bases and the J gene lost 5 bases, with 10 bases spanning the gap. The CDR3 is made up of 12 amino acids. CDR3 in amino acids: CASRRSLETQYF. In DNA, the CDR3 is TGTGCCAGCAGGCGGTCACTGGAGACCCAGTACTTC.

The CDR3 nucleotides are TGTGCCAGCAGTACCCGACTCGAGCAGTACTTC. Translated, it gives CASSTRLEQYF. The chain carries TRBV6-1 and TRBJ2-7; D ambiguous. Germline values: CDR1 MNHNS, CDR2 SASEGT. CDR3 length: 11 residues. V lost 5 bases to trimming and J lost 6 bases, with 8 bases between them.

V and J are TRBV5-1 and TRBJ2-1; 10 nucleotides align to TRBD2. This CDR3 contains 17 residues. Germline assignment: CDR1 SGHRS and CDR2 YFSETQ. Losses at the gene ends were 2 bases for V and 7 bases for J; bases not matched to a gene: 12. CDR3 region: CASSFASGGLRGNEQFF. The CDR3 nucleotides read TGCGCCAGCAGCTTTGCTAGCGGGGGACTAAGGGGAAATGAGCAGTTCTTC.

This chain connects TRBV6-5 to TRBJ2-5, with D perhaps matching TRBD1 (6 bases). The CDR3 totals 15 residues. Germline V gene lookup returns CDR1 MNHEY and CDR2 SVGAGI. Trimming pared 6 bases from V and 3 bases from J, leaving 17 bases between. The CDR3 spells CASSSGHLKKETQYF. In DNA form, the CDR3 reads TGTGCCAGCAGCTCGGGACACCTCAAAAAAGAGACCCAGTACTTC.

This clone was detected only a few times. The V and J genes are TRBV5-6 and TRBJ1-2; D is unresolved. CDR1 SGHDT and CDR2 YYEEEE come from the germline V gene. The V gene lost 2 bases and the J gene lost 5 bases, with 10 bases spanning the gap. The CDR3 runs to 13 residues. In DNA, the CDR3 is TGTGCCAGCAGCTTAAGCCGAACTTATGGCTACACCTTC. Translating gives CASSLSRTYGYTF.

Many counts were recorded for this clone. The DNA for the CDR3 is TGTGCCAGCAGCTTAGGTGGCGGAAACATTCAGTACTTC. Residues: CASSLGGGNIQYF. The genes are TRBV7-6 and TRBJ2-4, with D unclear. The germline gives CDR1 SGHVS, CDR2 FNYEAQ. The CDR3 consists of 13 residues. V lost 1 base and J 6 bases, leaving 7 bases between the germline ends.

The chain is built from TRBV7-9 and TRBJ1-1; TRBD1 aligns across 11 bases. Germline CDR1 SEHNR, CDR2 FQNEAQ (reference sequence). The CDR3 runs 15 residues. V trimming: 5 bases; J trimming: 7 bases; junction bases outside the gene matches: 9. CDR3 sequence: CASSTPGQGEIEAFF. The CDR3 nucleotides read TGTGCCAGCAGCACCCCGGGACAGGGGGAAATTGAAGCTTTCTTT. Together with reference TRBV7-9 and TRBJ1-1, the CDR3 gives the full variable domain: DTGVSQNPRHKITKRGQNVTFRCDPISEHNRLYWYRQTLGQGPEFLTYFQNEAQLEKSRLLSDRFSAERPKGSFSTLEIQRTEQGDSAMYLCASSTPGQGEIEAFFGQGTRLTVV.

This clone was seen a handful of times. The rearrangement joins TRBV6-6 to TRBJ2-3; the D gene is possibly TRBD2 (6 bases). The CDR3 sequence is 15 residues long. Germline assignment: CDR1 MNHNY and CDR2 SVGAGI (reference sequence). Deletions cut 6 bases from V and 4 bases from J, with 17 bases between. The CDR3 nucleotides read TGTGCCAGCAGGGGGGGAGCGATATTTTCAGATACGCAGTATTTT. Protein product: CASRGGAIFSDTQYF.

The chain carries TRBV4-1 and TRBJ2-7; D not resolved. The CDR3 contains 14 residues. V was clipped by 0 bases and J by 10 bases, with 16 bases between them. CDR1 is MGHRA and CDR2 is YSYEKL in the germline V gene. The CDR3 DNA follows: TGCGCCAGCAGCCAAGATCCGGTCCTGGGCGAACAGTACTTC. Its translation: CASSQDPVLGEQYF.

The chain combines TRBV7-3 with TRBJ1-1; D remains ambiguous. Germline-derived CDR1 and CDR2 are SGHTA and FQGTGA. This CDR3 is built from 13 residues. V was shortened by 6 bases and J by 3 bases, with 11 bases between the two germline ends. In nucleotides, the CDR3 is TGTGCCAGCAGTTTAGAAAGAGACACTGAAGCTTTCTTT. This codes for CASSLERDTEAFF. Full variable domain (outside the CDR3, taken from reference TRBV7-3 and TRBJ1-1): GAGVSQTPSNKVTEKGKYVELRCDPISGHTALYWYRQSLGQGPEFLIYFQGTGAADDSGLPNDRFFAVRPEGSVSTLKIQRTERGDSAVYLCASSLERDTEAFFGQGTRLTVV.

The sample holds a few counts of this clone. V usage is TRBV14 and J usage is TRBJ1-3; D ambiguous. The CDR3 length is 13 residues. The V end was cut by 1 base, the J end by 3 bases, with 4 bases between. Germline V CDR1 and CDR2: SGHDN, FVKESK. CDR3 in DNA: TGTGCCAGCAGCCAAGTTCGTGGAAACACCATATATTTT. It codes for CASSQVRGNTIYF.

This clone was seen a handful of times. The chain uses TRBV14 and TRBJ1-1, with 9 bases that match TRBD1. The CDR3 has 16 amino acids. Germline CDR1 reads SGHDN; CDR2 reads FVKESK. After removal of 3 bases from V and 5 bases from J, the junction contained 10 bases not matched to a gene. As DNA, the CDR3 is TGTGCCAGCAGCCACTCTAAGGGACAGGGCTGGACTGAAGCTTTCTTT. Amino acid sequence: CASSHSKGQGWTEAFF. Complete variable domain (other parts from reference TRBV14 and TRBJ1-1): EAGVTQFPSHSVIEKGQTVTLRCDPISGHDNLYWYRRVMGKEIKFLLHFVKESKQDESGMPNNRFLAERTGGTYSTLKVQPAELEDSGVYFCASSHSKGQGWTEAFFGQGTRLTVV.

This clone was picked up a small number of times. The chain employs TRBV4-2 and TRBJ2-6; D gene unclear. Trimming pared 0 bases from V and 0 bases from J, leaving 12 bases between. The CDR3 is 18 amino acids. CDR1 is LGHNA and CDR2 is YNFKEQ in the germline V gene. As DNA, the CDR3 is TGTGCCAGCAGCCAAGATCGACTCGGCAGCTCTGGGGCCAACGTCCTGACTTTC. Residues: CASSQDRLGSSGANVLTF.

V gene TRBV6-1 combines with J gene TRBJ1-1; weak D call: TRBD1 (6 bases). From germline, CDR1 is MNHNS and CDR2 SASEGT. This CDR3 spans 13 amino acids. V shed 10 bases and J shed 5 bases, with 17 bases lying between them. CDR3 DNA sequence: TGTGCCATCTACCTCAGGGGAGGGACTGAAGCTTTCTTT. Translated, it gives CAIYLRGGTEAFF.

The V gene is TRBV30, the J gene TRBJ2-2, with D maybe TRBD1 (6 bases). V dropped 4 bases and J dropped 2 bases, with 8 bases sitting between them. The CDR3 contains 13 residues. Germline V gene sequence: CDR1 GTSNPN, CDR2 SVGIG (reference sequence). In DNA form, the CDR3 reads TGTGCCTGGACGGGACAAAACACCGGGGAGCTGTTTTTT. Its protein product is CAWTGQNTGELFF.

There are a few counts of this clone. The DNA of the CDR3 is TGTGCCAGCTCACCAAGAAACAGAGACTCTGGAAACACCATATATTTT. Amino acid sequence: CASSPRNRDSGNTIYF. The chain recombines TRBV18 with TRBJ1-3, with D unclear. V was trimmed by 2 bases and J by 0 bases, leaving 11 bases between them. Germline V gives CDR1 KGHSH, CDR2 LQKENI. The CDR3 contains 16 residues. Combining the CDR3 with reference TRBV18 and TRBJ1-3 gives the whole variable domain NAGVMQNPRHLVRRRGQEARLRCSPMKGHSHVYWYRQLPEEGLKFMVYLQKENIIDESGMPKERFSAEFPKEGPSILRIQQVVRGDSAAYFCASSPRNRDSGNTIYFGEGSWLTVV.

This clone was found a few times. The V and J genes are TRBV28 and TRBJ2-7; 9 nucleotides line up with TRBD1. Germline CDR1 reads MDHEN; CDR2 reads SYDVKM. Trimming cost V 2 bases and J 6 bases; bases outside gene matches: 8. This CDR3 is 15 amino acids long. CDR3 DNA: TGTGCCAGCAGTTTAGCGGGACAGGGACAGCTCGAGCAGTACTTC. It specifies CASSLAGQGQLEQYF. Combining the CDR3 with reference TRBV28 and TRBJ2-7 gives the whole variable domain DVKVTQSSRYLVKRTGEKVFLECVQDMDHENMFWYRQDPGLGLRLIYFSYDVKMKEKGDIPEGYSVSREKKERFSLILESASTNQTSMYLCASSLAGQGQLEQYFGPGTRLTVT.

This clone was observed a handful of times. CDR3 sequence (DNA): TGTGCCAGCAGCCAGGACAGGGGTGCGTACTACGAGCAGTACTTC. This codes for CASSQDRGAYYEQYF. V gene TRBV7-3 combines with J gene TRBJ2-7; 9 bases align to TRBD1. The V gene's germline CDR1 is SGHTA and CDR2 FQGTGA. The CDR3 spans 15 residues. The V gene end was trimmed by 5 bases and the J gene end by 3 bases; junction bases not matched to a gene: 8.

V usage is TRBV10-3 and J usage is TRBJ1-3; D is uncertain. The germline gives CDR1 ENHRY, CDR2 SYGVKD. The CDR3 is made up of 13 amino acids. V lost 4 bases to trimming and J lost 4 bases, with 8 bases between them. CDR3 bases: TGTGCCATCAGTGGAACGGGAGGAAACACCATATATTTT. Translated: CAISGTGGNTIYF.

V usage is TRBV11-2 and J usage is TRBJ1-1; TRBD1 aligns across 8 bases. The length of the CDR3 is 15 residues. Germline values: CDR1 SGHAT, CDR2 FQNNGV. V shed 7 bases and J 6 bases; nucleotides not matched to a gene: 13. CDR3 residues: CASKRQGLIFAEAFF. CDR3 bases: TGTGCCAGCAAAAGACAGGGGTTAATTTTCGCTGAAGCTTTCTTT.

This clone appeared a few times. Here the CDR3 reads CSVGQLNTGELFF. The CDR3 DNA reads TGCAGCGTTGGACAGTTGAACACCGGGGAGCTGTTTTTT. This chain uses TRBV29-1 with TRBJ2-2; D may be TRBD1 (5 bases). V was shortened by 4 bases and J by 1 base, with 7 bases between the two germline ends. This CDR3 spans 13 amino acids. Germline V gene sequence: CDR1 SQVTM, CDR2 ANQGSEA.

The J gene is TRBJ2-1, the V gene TRBV7-2; D might be TRBD2 (7 bases). Germline CDR1 and CDR2: SGHTA and FQGNSA. This CDR3 has 15 amino acids. Trimming took off 5 bases at V and 9 bases at J, with 20 bases between the two ends. The CDR3 reads CASSPQGGAGSEQFF. The CDR3 nucleotides are TGTGCCAGCAGCCCACAAGGGGGGGCCGGAAGTGAGCAGTTCTTC.

In its sample, this clone was seen a few times. The rearrangement links TRBV30 to TRBJ1-1; no definite D call. The germline V gene has CDR1 GTSNPN and CDR2 SVGIG (reference sequence). V was cut by 4 bases and J by 6 bases, with 15 bases left in between. There are 13 residues in the CDR3. CDR3 sequence reads: CAWKPRGGPEAFF. The CDR3 bases are TGTGCCTGGAAACCTCGGGGAGGCCCTGAAGCTTTCTTT. Using reference TRBV30 and TRBJ1-1 for the parts outside the CDR3, the full variable domain is SQTIHQWPATLVQPVGSPLSLECTVEGTSNPNLYWYRQAAGRGLQLLFYSVGIGQISSEVPQNLSASRPQDRQFILSSKKLLLSDSGFYLCAWKPRGGPEAFFGQGTRLTVV.

This clone occurred a few times. V gene TRBV9 combines with J gene TRBJ2-2; TRBD2 matches at 8 bases. The V gene end was trimmed by 3 bases and the J gene end by 0 bases; junction bases not matched to a gene: 1. This CDR3 has 15 amino acids. The V gene's germline CDR1 is SGDLS and CDR2 YYNGEE. CDR3 DNA: TGTGCCAGCAGCGCTAGCGGGTCGAACACCGGGGAGCTGTTTTTT. Its translation: CASSASGSNTGELFF.

This chain joins TRBV7-2 and TRBJ2-2; 12 bases are shared with TRBD1. Germline-derived CDR1 and CDR2 are SGHTA and FQGNSA. Trimming cost V 5 bases and J 7 bases; bases outside gene matches: 14. The CDR3 contains 18 residues. CDR3 nucleotides: TGTGCCAGCAGCGGGACCCCGGGACAGGGGGCAAATTTCGGGGAGCTGTTTTTT. It codes for CASSGTPGQGANFGELFF. The whole variable domain, remainder taken from reference TRBV7-2 and TRBJ2-2, is GAGVSQSPSNKVTEKGKDVELRCDPISGHTALYWYRQSLGQGLEFLIYFQGNSAPDKSGLPSDRFSAERTGGSVSTLTIQRTQQEDSAVYLCASSGTPGQGANFGELFFGEGSRLTVL.

The chain combines TRBV6-6 with TRBJ1-1, with TRBD1 as a possible D gene (5 bases). The ends were cut back, 8 bases at V and 0 bases at J, with 10 bases in the middle. Germline loops: CDR1 MNHNY, CDR2 SVGAGI (reference sequence). The CDR3 contains 13 residues. The CDR3 region is CASGGGMNTEAFF. The CDR3 DNA sequence: TGTGCCAGCGGTGGGGGGATGAACACTGAAGCTTTCTTT.

Only a few counts were recorded for this clone. This chain links TRBV7-2 with TRBJ2-3; TRBD2 agrees at 16 bases. V gave up 2 bases and J gave up 8 bases; unmatched junction bases: 4. This CDR3 spans 16 amino acids. Germline values: CDR1 SGHTA, CDR2 FQGNSA. CDR3 nucleotides: TGTGCCAGCAGCTTATTGGGACTAGCGGGGGGGAGTACGCAGTATTTT. Its protein is CASSLLGLAGGSTQYF.